These 12 T cell receptor beta chains originate from one sample sequenced in a study of blood T cell repertoires in COVID-19. Sequencing was performed with immunoSEQ multiplex PCR; in TCRdb, only in-frame clones are kept and a portion is missing. The table lists about 130,000 clones, about 82% of them singletons. The sample consisted of peripheral blood. These receptors came from a human donor in a cohort sampled during active COVID-19.

This clone was seen once. The chain couples TRBV5-1 to TRBJ2-3; no clear D. CDR1 and CDR2 from the germline V gene are SGHRS and YFSETQ. The V gene lost 0 bases and the J gene lost 4 bases, with 12 bases spanning the gap. This CDR3 contains 15 residues. The CDR3 nucleotides read TGCGCCAGCAGCTTGGTTCGAGTCGAACCAGATACGCAGTATTTT. Translated, it gives CASSLVRVEPDTQYF.

The J gene is TRBJ1-3, the V gene TRBV6-4; 8 nucleotides align to TRBD1. The CDR3 has 15 amino acids. Unmatched junction bases numbered 5, after V lost 3 bases and J lost 4 bases. Germline V gene data show CDR1 as MRHNA and CDR2 as SNTAGT. Written as DNA, the CDR3 is TGTGCCAGCAGTGAAACGACAGGGGCGGGAAACACCATATATTTT. It is translated as CASSETTGAGNTIYF.

In nucleotides, the CDR3 is TGCAGCGTTGAAGATTCAGGGGGAGTCGGCACTGAAGCTTTCTTT. Translated, it gives CSVEDSGGVGTEAFF. This chain connects TRBV29-1 to TRBJ1-1; 7 bases are a match to TRBD1. Per the germline V gene, CDR1 is SQVTM and CDR2 is ANQGSEA. The V and J ends lost 0 bases and 4 bases, in that order; junction bases with no gene match: 8. The CDR3 is made up of 15 amino acids.

The chain has TRBV2 and TRBJ2-1, with 9 bases identical to TRBD2. The V and J ends lost 8 bases and 7 bases, in that order; junction bases with no gene match: 9. The CDR3 runs to 14 residues. Germline V gene sequence: CDR1 SNHLY, CDR2 FYNNEI. Written as DNA, the CDR3 is TGTGCCAGCGATGCGGGAGGGCCGAGGAATGAGCAGTTCTTC. This gives the protein CASDAGGPRNEQFF.

The chain uses TRBV18 and TRBJ2-7, with a possible D match to TRBD1 (5 bases). This CDR3 contains 15 residues. Trimming left V 1 base short and J 3 bases short, with 13 bases between. Germline loops: CDR1 KGHSH, CDR2 LQKENI. In DNA form, the CDR3 reads TGTGCCAGCTCACCACGACAGCAAAGGAACTACGAGCAGTACTTC. This codes for CASSPRQQRNYEQYF.

The chain joins TRBV6-4 to TRBJ2-3, with 9 positions matching TRBD2. CDR1 and CDR2 (germline): MRHNA, SNTAGT. The CDR3 totals 14 residues. J was trimmed by 6 bases and V by 2 bases; bases with no gene match: 3. CDR3 amino acids: CASSDAGGVDTQYF. The CDR3 coding sequence is TGTGCCAGCAGTGACGCGGGAGGGGTGGATACGCAGTATTTT.

In its sample, this clone was seen a few times. The CDR3: CASSDYTEAFF. DNA of the CDR3: TGTGCCAGCAGTGACTACACTGAAGCTTTCTTT. V gene TRBV2 combines with J gene TRBJ1-1; D not certain. CDR1 is SNHLY and CDR2 is FYNNEI in the germline V gene. Trimming took 3 bases from V and 3 from J, leaving 2 bases between them. CDR3 size: 11 residues.

The V gene is TRBV5-6, the J gene TRBJ2-2, with 7 bases lining up with TRBD1. Per germline, CDR1 SGHDT and CDR2 YYEEEE. V lost 4 bases, J lost 0 bases, and 3 bases stayed unmatched. The CDR3 covers 15 residues. CDR3 protein: CASSRQGPNTGELFF. CDR3 coding DNA: TGTGCCAGCAGCCGACAGGGCCCGAACACCGGGGAGCTGTTTTTT.

The chain is built from TRBV11-3 and TRBJ2-5, with 10 bases that match TRBD2. The germline gives CDR1 SGHNT, CDR2 YENEEA. The V and J ends lost 5 bases and 6 bases, in that order; junction bases with no gene match: 3. CDR3 length equals 13 residues. CDR3 sequence: CASSTSGVKTQYF. The CDR3 DNA is TGTGCCAGCAGCACTAGCGGGGTGAAGACCCAGTACTTC.

The chain carries TRBV30 and TRBJ2-5; TRBD2 is a possible D gene (5 bases). This CDR3 contains 11 residues. Trimming removed 5 bases from V and 5 bases from J, with 9 bases in between. CDR1 is GTSNPN and CDR2 is SVGIG in the germline V gene (reference sequence). The CDR3 nucleotides are TGTGCCTGGGGACTTTCGGAGACCCAGTACTTC. Amino acid sequence: CAWGLSETQYF.

The V call is TRBV7-2, the J call TRBJ2-1; TRBD2 aligns across 9 bases. CDR3 length equals 17 residues. Per the germline V gene, CDR1 is SGHTA and CDR2 is FQGNSA. V gave up 3 bases and J gave up 1 base; unmatched junction bases: 7. In DNA, the CDR3 is TGTGCCAGCAGCTTCGGCCTGCGGGGGGGGTCCTACAATGAGCAGTTCTTC. Translation: CASSFGLRGGSYNEQFF.

This rearrangement joins TRBV19 to TRBJ2-3; D is unclear. Germline V gene sequence: CDR1 LNHDA, CDR2 SQIVND (reference sequence). CDR3 length equals 15 residues. V was trimmed by 3 bases and J by 2 bases, leaving 12 bases between them. The CDR3 DNA reads as TGTGCCAGTAGTATCCGACACAAGGACACAGATACGCAGTATTTT. Translation: CASSIRHKDTDTQYF.